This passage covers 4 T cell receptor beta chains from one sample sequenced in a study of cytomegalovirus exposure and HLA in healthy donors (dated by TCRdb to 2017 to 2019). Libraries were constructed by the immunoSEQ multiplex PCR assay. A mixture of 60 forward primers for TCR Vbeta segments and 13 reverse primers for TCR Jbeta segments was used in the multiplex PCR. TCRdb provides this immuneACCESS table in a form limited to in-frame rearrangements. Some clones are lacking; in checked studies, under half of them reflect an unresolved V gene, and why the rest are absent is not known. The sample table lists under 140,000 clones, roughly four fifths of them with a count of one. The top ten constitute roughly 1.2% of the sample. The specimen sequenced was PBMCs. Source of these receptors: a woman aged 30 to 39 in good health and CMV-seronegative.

The CDR3 DNA sequence: TGTGCCAGCAGACGGGACACCTCTAACTATGGCTACACCTTC. Encoded protein: CASRRDTSNYGYTF. V gene TRBV6-1 combines with J gene TRBJ1-2; D is possibly TRBD1 (6 bases). This CDR3 has 14 residues. Trimming took 6 bases from V and 0 from J, leaving 11 bases between them. Germline loops: CDR1 MNHNS, CDR2 SASEGT.

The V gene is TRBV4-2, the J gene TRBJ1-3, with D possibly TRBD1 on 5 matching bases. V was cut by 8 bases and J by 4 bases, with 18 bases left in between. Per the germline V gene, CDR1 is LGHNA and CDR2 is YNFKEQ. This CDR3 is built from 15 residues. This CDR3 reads CASPSGPLGGNTIYF. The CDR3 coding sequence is TGTGCCAGCCCCTCAGGGCCCCTCGGGGGAAACACCATATATTTT.

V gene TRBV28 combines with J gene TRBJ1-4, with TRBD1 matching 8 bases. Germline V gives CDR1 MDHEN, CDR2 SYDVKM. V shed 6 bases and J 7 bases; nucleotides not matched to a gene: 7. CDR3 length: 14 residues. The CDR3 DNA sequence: TGTGCCAGCAGCCGGACAGGGATTTTTGAAAAACTGTTTTTT. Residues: CASSRTGIFEKLFF.

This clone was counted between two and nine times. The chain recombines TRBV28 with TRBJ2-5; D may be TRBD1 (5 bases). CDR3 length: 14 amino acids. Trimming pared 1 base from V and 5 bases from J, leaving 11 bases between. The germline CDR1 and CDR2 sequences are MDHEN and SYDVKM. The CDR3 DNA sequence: TGTGCCAGCAGTTTATTGGGGCTGCTGGAGACCCAGTACTTC. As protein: CASSLLGLLETQYF.